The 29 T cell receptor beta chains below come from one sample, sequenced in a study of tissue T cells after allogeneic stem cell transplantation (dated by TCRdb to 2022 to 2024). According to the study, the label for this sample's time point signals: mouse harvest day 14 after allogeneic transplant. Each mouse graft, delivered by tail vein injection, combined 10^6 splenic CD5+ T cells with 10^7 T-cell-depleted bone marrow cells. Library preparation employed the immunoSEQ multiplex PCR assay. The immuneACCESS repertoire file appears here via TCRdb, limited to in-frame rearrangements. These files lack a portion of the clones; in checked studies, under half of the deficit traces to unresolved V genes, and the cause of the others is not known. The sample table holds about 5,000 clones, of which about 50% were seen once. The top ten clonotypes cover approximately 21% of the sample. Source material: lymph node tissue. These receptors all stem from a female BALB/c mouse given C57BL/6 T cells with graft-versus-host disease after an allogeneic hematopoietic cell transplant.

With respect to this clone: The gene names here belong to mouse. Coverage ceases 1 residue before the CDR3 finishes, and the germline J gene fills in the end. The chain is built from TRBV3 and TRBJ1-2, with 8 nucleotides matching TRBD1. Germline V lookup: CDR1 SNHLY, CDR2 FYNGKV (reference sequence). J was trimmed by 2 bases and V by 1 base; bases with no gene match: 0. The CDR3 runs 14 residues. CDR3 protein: CASSLGTGNSDYTF. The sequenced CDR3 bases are TGTGCCAGCAGCTTAGGGACAGGGAACTCCGACTACACC.

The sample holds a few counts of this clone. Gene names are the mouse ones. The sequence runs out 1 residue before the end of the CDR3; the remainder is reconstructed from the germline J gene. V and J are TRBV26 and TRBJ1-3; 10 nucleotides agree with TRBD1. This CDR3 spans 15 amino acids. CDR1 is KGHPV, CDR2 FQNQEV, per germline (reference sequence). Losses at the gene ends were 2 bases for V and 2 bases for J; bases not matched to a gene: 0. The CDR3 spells CASSLGTGAGNTLYF. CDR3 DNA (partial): TGTGCCAGCAGTCTGGGGACAGGGGCTGGAAATACGCTCTAT.

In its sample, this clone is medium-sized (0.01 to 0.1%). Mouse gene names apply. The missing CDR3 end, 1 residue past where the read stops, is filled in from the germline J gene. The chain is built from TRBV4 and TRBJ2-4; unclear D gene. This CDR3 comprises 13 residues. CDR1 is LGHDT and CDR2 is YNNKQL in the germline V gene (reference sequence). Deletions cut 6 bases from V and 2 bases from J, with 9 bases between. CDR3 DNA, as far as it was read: TGTGCCAGCAGTAACAGAGATCAAAACACCTTGTAC. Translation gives CASSNRDQNTLY. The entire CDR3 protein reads CASSNRDQNTLYF.

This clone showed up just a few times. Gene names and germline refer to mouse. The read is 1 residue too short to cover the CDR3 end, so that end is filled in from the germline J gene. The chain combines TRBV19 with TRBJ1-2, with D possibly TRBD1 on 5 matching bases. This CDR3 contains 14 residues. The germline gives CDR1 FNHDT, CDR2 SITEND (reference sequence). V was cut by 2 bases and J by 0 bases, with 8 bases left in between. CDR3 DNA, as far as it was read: TGTGCCAGCAGTATCGGGGGGGCAAACTCCGACTACACC. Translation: CASSIGGANSDYT. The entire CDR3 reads CASSIGGANSDYTF.

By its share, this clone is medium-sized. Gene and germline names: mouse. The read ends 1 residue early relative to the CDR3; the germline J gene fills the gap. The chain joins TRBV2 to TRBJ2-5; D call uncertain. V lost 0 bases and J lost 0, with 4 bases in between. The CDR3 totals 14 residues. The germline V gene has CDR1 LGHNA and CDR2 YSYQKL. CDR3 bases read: TGTGCCAGCAGCCAAGATTTTAACCAAGACACCCAGTAC. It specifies CASSQDFNQDTQY. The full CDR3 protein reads CASSQDFNQDTQYF.

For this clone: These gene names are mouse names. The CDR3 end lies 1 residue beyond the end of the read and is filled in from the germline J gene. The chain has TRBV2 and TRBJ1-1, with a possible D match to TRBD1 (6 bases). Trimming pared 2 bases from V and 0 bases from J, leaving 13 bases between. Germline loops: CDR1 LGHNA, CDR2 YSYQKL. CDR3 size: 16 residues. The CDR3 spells CASSQPGTNANTEVFF. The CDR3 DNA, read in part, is TGTGCCAGCAGCCAACCCGGGACAAATGCAAACACAGAAGTCTTC.

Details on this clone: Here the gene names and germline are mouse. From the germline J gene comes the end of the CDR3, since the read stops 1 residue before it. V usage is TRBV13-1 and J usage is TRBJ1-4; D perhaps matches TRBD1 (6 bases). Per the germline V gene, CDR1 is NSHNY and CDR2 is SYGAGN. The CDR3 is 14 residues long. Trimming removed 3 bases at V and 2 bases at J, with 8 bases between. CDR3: CASSGTVSNERLFF. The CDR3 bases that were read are TGTGCCAGCAGTGGGACAGTGTCCAACGAAAGATTATTT.

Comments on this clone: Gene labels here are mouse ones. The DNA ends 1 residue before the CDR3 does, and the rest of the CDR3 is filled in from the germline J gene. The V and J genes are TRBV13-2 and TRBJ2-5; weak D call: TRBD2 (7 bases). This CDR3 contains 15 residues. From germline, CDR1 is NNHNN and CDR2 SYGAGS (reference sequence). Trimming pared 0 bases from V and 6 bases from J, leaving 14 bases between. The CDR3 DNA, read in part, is TGTGCCAGCGGTGATGCACCGGGGGGCCGGGACACCCAGTAC. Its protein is CASGDAPGGRDTQY. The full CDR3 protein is CASGDAPGGRDTQYF.

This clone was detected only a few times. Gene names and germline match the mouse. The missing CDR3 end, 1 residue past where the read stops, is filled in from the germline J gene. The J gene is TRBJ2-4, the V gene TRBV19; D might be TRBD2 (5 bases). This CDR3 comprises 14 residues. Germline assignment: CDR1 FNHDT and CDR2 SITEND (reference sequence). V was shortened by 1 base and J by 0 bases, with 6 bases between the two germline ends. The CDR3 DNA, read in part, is TGTGCCAGCAGTATAAACTGGAGTCAAAACACCTTGTAC. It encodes CASSINWSQNTLY. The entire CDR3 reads CASSINWSQNTLYF.

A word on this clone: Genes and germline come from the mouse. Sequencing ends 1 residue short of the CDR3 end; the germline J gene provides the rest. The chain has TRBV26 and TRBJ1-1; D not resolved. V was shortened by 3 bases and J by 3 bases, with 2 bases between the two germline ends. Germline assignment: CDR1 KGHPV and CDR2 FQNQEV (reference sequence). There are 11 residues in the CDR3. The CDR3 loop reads CASSLDTEVFF. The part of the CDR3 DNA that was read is TGTGCCAGCAGTCTCGACACAGAAGTCTTC.

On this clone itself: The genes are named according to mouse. The part of the CDR3 DNA that was read is TGTGCCAGCAGACGACTGGGGGAGAGTCAAAACACCTTGTAC. Protein: CASRRLGESQNTLY. The whole CDR3 sequence reads CASRRLGESQNTLYF. This chain links TRBV15 with TRBJ2-4, with TRBD2 matching over 9 bases. The read terminates 1 residue ahead of where the CDR3 ends, so the germline J gene completes it. This CDR3 spans 15 amino acids. Germline CDR1 reads SGHND; CDR2 reads FRSKSL. V lost 6 bases, J lost 0 bases, and 4 bases stayed unmatched.

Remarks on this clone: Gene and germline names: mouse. The CDR3 here is CASSLSRDRGYEQYF. CDR3 DNA, as far as it was read: TGTGCCAGCAGCTTATCCCGGGACAGGGGCTATGAACAGTAC. V usage is TRBV3 and J usage is TRBJ2-7; the match to TRBD1 covers 10 bases. The CDR3 end is not reached by the read, which stops 1 residue before it; the germline J gene fills it in. Germline CDR1 and CDR2: SNHLY and FYNGKV (reference sequence). Trimming took 2 bases from V and 3 from J; bases not matched to a gene: 4. The CDR3 runs 15 residues. The full variable domain, its missing parts supplied by reference TRBV3 and TRBJ2-7, is GPKVLQIPSHQIIDMGQMVTLNCDPVSNHLYFYWYKQILGQQMEFLVNFYNGKVMEKSKLFKDQFSVERPDGSYFTLKIQPTALEDSAVYFCASSLSRDRGYEQYFGPGTRLTVL.

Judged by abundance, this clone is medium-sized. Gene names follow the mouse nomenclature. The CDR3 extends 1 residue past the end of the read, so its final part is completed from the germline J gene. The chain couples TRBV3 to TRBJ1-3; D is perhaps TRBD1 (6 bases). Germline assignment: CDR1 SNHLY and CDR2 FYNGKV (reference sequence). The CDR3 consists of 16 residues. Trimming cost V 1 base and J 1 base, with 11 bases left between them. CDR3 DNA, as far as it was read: TGTGCCAGCAGCTTAGGAGGCAGGGGATCTGGAAATACGCTCTAT. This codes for CASSLGGRGSGNTLY. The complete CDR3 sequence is CASSLGGRGSGNTLYF.

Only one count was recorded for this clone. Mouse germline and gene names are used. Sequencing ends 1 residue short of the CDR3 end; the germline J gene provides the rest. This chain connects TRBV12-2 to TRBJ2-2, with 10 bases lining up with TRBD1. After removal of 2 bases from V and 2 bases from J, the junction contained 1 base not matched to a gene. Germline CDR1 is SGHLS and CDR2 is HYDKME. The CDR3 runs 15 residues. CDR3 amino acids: CASSRGQGNTGQLYF. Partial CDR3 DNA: TGTGCCAGCTCTCGGGGACAGGGGAACACCGGGCAGCTCTAC.

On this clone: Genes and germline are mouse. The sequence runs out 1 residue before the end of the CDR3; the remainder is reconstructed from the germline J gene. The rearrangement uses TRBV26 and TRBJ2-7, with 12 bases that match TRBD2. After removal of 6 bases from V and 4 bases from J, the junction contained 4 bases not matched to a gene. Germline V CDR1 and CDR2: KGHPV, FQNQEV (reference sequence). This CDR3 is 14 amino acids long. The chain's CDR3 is CASRRDWGVYEQYF. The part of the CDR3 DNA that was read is TGTGCCAGCAGACGGGACTGGGGGGTTTATGAACAGTAC.

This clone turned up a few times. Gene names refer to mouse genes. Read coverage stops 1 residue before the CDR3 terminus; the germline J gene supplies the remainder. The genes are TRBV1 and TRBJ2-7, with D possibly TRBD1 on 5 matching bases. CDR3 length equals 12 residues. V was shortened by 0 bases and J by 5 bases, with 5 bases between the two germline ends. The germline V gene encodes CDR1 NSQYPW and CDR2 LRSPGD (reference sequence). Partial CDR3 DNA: TGCACCTGCAGTGCAGACAGGGATGAACAGTAC. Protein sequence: CTCSADRDEQY. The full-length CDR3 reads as CTCSADRDEQYF.

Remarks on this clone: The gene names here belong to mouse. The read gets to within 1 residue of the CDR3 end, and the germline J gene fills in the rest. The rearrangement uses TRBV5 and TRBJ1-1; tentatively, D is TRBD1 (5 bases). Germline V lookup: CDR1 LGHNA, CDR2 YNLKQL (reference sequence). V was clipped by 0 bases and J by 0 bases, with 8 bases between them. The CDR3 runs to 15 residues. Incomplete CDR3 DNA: TGTGCCAGCAGCCAAGATGGACAAGCAAACACAGAAGTCTTC. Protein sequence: CASSQDGQANTEVF. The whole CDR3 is CASSQDGQANTEVFF.

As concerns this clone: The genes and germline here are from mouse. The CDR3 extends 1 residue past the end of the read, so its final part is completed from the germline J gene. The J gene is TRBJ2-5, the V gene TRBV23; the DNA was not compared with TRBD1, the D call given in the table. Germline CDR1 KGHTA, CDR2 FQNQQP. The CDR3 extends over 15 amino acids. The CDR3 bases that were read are TGCTCCAGCAGTCAATCGGGCAGGGTCGGAGACACCCAGTAC. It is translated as CSSSQSGRVGDTQY. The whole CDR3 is CSSSQSGRVGDTQYF.

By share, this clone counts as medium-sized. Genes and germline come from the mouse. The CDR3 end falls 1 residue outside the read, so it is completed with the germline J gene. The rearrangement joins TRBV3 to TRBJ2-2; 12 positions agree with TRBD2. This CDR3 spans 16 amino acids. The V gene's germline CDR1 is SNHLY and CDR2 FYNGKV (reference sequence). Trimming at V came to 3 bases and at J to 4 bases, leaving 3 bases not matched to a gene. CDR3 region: CASSLTGGAPTGQLYF. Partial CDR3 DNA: TGTGCCAGCAGCTTGACTGGGGGGGCGCCCACCGGGCAGCTCTAC.

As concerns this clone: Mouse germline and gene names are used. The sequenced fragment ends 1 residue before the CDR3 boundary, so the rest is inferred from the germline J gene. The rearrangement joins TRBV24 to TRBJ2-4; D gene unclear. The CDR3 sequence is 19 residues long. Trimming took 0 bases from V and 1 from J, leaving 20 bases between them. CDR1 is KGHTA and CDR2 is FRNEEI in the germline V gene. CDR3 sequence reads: CASSLYSTGRPLGQNTLYF. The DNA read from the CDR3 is TGTGCCAGCAGTCTGTATTCGACGGGGAGACCTCTAGGTCAAAACACCTTGTAC.

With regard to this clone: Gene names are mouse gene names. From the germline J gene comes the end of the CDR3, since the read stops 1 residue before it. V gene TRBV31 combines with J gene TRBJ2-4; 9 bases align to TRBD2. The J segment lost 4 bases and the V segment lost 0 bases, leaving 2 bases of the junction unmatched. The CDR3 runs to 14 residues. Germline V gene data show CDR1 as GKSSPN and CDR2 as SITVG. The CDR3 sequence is CAWSLNWGENTLYF. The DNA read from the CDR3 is TGTGCCTGGAGTCTAAACTGGGGGGAAAACACCTTGTAC.

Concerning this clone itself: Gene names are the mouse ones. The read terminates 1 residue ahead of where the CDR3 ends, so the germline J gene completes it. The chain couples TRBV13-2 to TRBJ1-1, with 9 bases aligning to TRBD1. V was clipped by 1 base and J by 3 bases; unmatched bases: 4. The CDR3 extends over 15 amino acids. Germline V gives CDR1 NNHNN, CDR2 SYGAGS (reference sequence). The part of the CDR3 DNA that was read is TGTGCCAGCGGTGATCCTGGGACAGGGTACACAGAAGTCTTC. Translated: CASGDPGTGYTEVF. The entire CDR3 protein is CASGDPGTGYTEVFF.

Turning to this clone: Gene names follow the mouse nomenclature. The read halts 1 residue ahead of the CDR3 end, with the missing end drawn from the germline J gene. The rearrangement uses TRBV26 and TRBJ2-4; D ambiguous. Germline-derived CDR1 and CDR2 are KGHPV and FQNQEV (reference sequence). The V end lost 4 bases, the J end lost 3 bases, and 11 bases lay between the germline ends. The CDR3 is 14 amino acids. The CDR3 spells CASSPPGGQNTLYF. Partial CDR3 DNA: TGTGCCAGCAGTCCCCCGGGTGGGCAAAACACCTTGTAC.

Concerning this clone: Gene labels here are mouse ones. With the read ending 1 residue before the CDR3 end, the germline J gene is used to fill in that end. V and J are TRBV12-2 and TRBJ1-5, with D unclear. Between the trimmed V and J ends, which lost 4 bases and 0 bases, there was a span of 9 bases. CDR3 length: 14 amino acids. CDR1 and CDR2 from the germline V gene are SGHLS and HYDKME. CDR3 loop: CASSWEYNNQAPLF. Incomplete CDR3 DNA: TGTGCCAGCTCCTGGGAATATAACAACCAGGCTCCGCTT.

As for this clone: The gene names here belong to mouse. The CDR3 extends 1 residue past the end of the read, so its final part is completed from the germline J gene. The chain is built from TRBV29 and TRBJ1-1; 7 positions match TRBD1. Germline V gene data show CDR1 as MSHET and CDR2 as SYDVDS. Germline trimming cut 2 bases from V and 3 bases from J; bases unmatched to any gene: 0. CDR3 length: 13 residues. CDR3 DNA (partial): TGTGCTAGCAGTTTACAGGGGGACACAGAAGTCTTC. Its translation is CASSLQGDTEVF. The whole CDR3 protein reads CASSLQGDTEVFF. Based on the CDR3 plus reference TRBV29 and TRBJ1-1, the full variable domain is DMKVTQMPRYLIKRMGENVLLECGQDMSHETMYWYRQDPGLGLQLIYISYDVDSNSEGDIPKGYRVSRKKREHFSLILDSAKTNQTSVYFCASSLQGDTEVFFGKGTRLTVV.

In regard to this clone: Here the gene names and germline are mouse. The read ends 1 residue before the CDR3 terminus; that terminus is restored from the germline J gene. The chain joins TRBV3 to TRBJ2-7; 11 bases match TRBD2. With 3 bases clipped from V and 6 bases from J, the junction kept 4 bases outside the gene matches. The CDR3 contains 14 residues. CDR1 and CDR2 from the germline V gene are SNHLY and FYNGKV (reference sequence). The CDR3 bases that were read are TGTGCCAGCAGCTTTGGACTGGGGGGAGGTGAACAGTAC. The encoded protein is CASSFGLGGGEQY. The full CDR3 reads CASSFGLGGGEQYF.

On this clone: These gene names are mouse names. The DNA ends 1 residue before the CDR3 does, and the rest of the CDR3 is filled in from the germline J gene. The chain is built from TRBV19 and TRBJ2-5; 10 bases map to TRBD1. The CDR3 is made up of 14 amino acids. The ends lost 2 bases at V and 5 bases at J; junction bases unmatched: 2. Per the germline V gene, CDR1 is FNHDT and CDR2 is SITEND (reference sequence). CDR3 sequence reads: CASSMGTGVDTQYF. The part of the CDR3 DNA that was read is TGTGCCAGCAGTATGGGGACAGGGGTAGACACCCAGTAC.

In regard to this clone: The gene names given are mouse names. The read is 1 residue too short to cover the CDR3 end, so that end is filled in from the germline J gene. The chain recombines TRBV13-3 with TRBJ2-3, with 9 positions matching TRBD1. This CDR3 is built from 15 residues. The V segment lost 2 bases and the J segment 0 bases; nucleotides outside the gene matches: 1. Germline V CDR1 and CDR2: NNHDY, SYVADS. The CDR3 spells CASSEDRGSAETLYF. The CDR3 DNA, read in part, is TGTGCCAGCAGTGAGGACAGGGGTAGTGCAGAAACGCTGTAT.

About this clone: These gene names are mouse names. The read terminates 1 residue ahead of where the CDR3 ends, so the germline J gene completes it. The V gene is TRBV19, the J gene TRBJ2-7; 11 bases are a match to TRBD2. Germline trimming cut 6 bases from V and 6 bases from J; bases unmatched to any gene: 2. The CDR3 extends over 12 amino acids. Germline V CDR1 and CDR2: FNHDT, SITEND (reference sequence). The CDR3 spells CASNWGGAEQYF. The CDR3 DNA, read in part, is TGTGCCAGCAACTGGGGGGGCGCTGAACAGTAC.